This T cell receptor beta chain was obtained from a study of shared clonotypes between healthy human individuals. The CDR3 extends over 16 amino acids. The junction had 6 bases not matched to a gene; V was cut back by 6 bases and J by 2 bases. The germline CDR1 and CDR2 sequences are SGHRS and YFSETQ. Libraries were prepared by immunoSEQ multiplex PCR; TCRdb keeps only in-frame clonotypes and omits some of them. The data contain about 2.4 million clones, more than 80% of them singletons. The sample comprised naive CD4+ T cells sorted from blood. The subset: CD45RA+ positively selected. The receptor was derived from a man between 18 and 29 years old in good health. The chain links TRBV5-1 to TRBJ2-3; 13 positions agree with TRBD2. The CDR3 region is CASTKTSGGATDTQYF. The DNA of the CDR3 is TGCGCCAGCACCAAAACTAGCGGGGGGGCCACAGATACGCAGTATTTT.